Listed below are T cell receptor beta chains from one sample, sequenced in a study of blood T cells in healthy people across ages. TCRdb reanalysed the 5' RACE reads using MiXCR and keeps one entry per CDR3 protein. The data show roughly 1.5 million distinct CDR3 sequences, approximately 43% seen once. Sequenced: blood. These receptors all stem from a woman aged 18-29 years in good health. Both conserved end residues are part of each CDR3. D genes are given only for firm matches. Only some rows state a clone size, as once, few, many or a class for expanded clones.

>NA|TRBV27|TRBJ1-6|NA
CASSGGGGSLPLHF
TGTGCCAGCAGTGGAGGTGGGGGGAGTTTACCCCTCCACTTT
>TRBD1|TRBV12-3/TRBV12-4|TRBJ1-5|NA
CASGGTVGLPYSKQPQHF
TGTGCCAGCGGGGGGACAGTGGGGTTACCTTATAGCAAGCAGCCCCAGCATTTT
>NA|TRBV7-2|TRBJ2-5|NA
CASSYRASQETQYF
TGTGCCAGCAGCTACCGGGCCTCACAAGAGACCCAGTACTTC
>NA|TRBV20-1|TRBJ2-7|NA
CSASWYQNNEQYF
TGCAGTGCTAGTTGGTATCAGAACAATGAGCAGTACTTC
>TRBD1|TRBV6-2/TRBV6-3|TRBJ1-5|NA
CASSPQTGNNQPQHF
TGTGCCAGCAGTCCCCAGACAGGGAACAATCAGCCCCAGCATTTT
>TRBD2|TRBV7-8|TRBJ2-1|few
CASSQTSGHNEQFF
TGTGCCAGCAGCCAGACTAGCGGGCACAATGAGCAGTTCTTC
>NA|TRBV7-9|TRBJ1-4|NA
CASSLPGGQEKLFF
TGTGCCAGCAGCCTACCGGGGGGGCAGGAAAAACTGTTTTTT
>NA|TRBV10-2|TRBJ2-4|NA
CASSESWGPQNIQYF
TGCGCCAGCAGTGAGTCGTGGGGGCCTCAAAACATTCAGTACTTC
>TRBD1|TRBV9|TRBJ1-2|few
CASSVGGTANYGYTF
TGTGCCAGCAGCGTAGGAGGGACAGCTAACTATGGCTACACCTTC
>NA|TRBV29-1|TRBJ2-1|NA
CSVEDGGYEQFF
TGCAGCGTTGAAGACGGAGGTTACGAGCAGTTCTTC
>NA|TRBV6-1|TRBJ1-1|NA
CASSHEAEPTEAFF
TGTGCCAGCAGTCACGAGGCGGAGCCCACTGAAGCTTTCTTT
>TRBD1|TRBV12-5|TRBJ2-1|NA
CASGAGTGIYNEQFF
TGTGCTAGTGGAGCCGGGACAGGCATTTACAATGAGCAGTTCTTC
>NA|TRBV9|TRBJ2-1|NA
CASSVGDFSYNEQFF
TGTGCCAGCAGCGTAGGGGACTTCTCCTACAATGAGCAGTTCTTC
>TRBD1|TRBV7-2|TRBJ2-7|NA
CASSSDRGVYEQYF
TGTGCCAGCAGCTCGGACAGGGGCGTCTACGAGCAGTACTTC
>TRBD2|TRBV29-1|TRBJ2-7|few
CSVDPRTSGNHNEQYF
TGCAGCGTTGACCCTCGGACTAGCGGGAACCACAATGAGCAGTACTTC
>TRBD1|TRBV15|TRBJ2-1|NA
CATAQGVTNSYNEQFF
TGTGCCACCGCTCAGGGGGTCACGAACTCCTACAATGAGCAGTTCTTC
>TRBD2|TRBV28|TRBJ2-5|NA
CASSSPRGSPGTQYF
TGTGCCAGCAGTTCTCCCCGCGGGAGCCCGGGGACCCAGTACTTC
>TRBD1|TRBV4-1|TRBJ2-7|few
CASSQELLGQGAYEQYF
TGCGCCAGCAGCCAAGAACTCCTTGGGCAGGGGGCCTACGAGCAGTACTTC
>NA|TRBV7-2|TRBJ2-1|NA
CASSPGFYEQFF
TGTGCCAGCAGCCCTGGGTTCTATGAGCAGTTCTTC
>TRBD2|TRBV2|TRBJ2-1|NA
CASSDPPTSGRFNEQFF
TGTGCCAGCAGTGATCCCCCGACTAGCGGGAGGTTCAATGAGCAGTTCTTC
>NA|TRBV10-3|TRBJ1-2|NA
CAISESSDSHYGYTF
TGTGCCATCAGTGAGTCCTCGGACAGTCACTATGGCTACACCTTC
>NA|TRBV12-3/TRBV12-4|TRBJ2-3|NA
CATRLRGITDTQYF
TGTGCCACTCGTCTTCGCGGGATCACAGATACGCAGTATTTT
>NA|TRBV12-3/TRBV12-4|TRBJ1-5|once
CASKAGLHHQPQHF
TGTGCCAGCAAGGCAGGGCTACATCATCAGCCCCAGCATTTT
>TRBD1|TRBV5-1|TRBJ2-5|few
CASSLTGTGINEQYF
TGCGCCAGCAGCTTAACCGGGACAGGGATAAATGAGCAGTACTTC
>NA|TRBV7-2|TRBJ2-7|NA
CASSLAGAGGPSEQYF
TGTGCCAGCAGCTTAGCGGGGGCAGGTGGGCCCTCCGAGCAGTACTTC
>NA|TRBV3-1|TRBJ2-1|NA
CASSQDWMAEQFF
TGTGCCAGCAGCCAAGATTGGATGGCTGAGCAGTTCTTC
>NA|TRBV29-1|TRBJ1-2|NA
CRVEDRPPQSYGYTF
TGCAGAGTTGAAGATCGCCCCCCACAGTCCTATGGCTACACCTTC
>TRBD1|TRBV5-1|TRBJ2-5|NA
CASRLQGASNEQYF
TGCGCCAGCAGATTACAGGGGGCCTCCAATGAGCAGTACTTC
>TRBD1|TRBV20-1|TRBJ2-3|few
CSASKGQGDTQYF
TGCAGTGCTAGTAAGGGACAGGGAGATACGCAGTATTTT
>NA|TRBV6-6|TRBJ1-2|NA
CASSYSDRLNYGYTF
TGTGCCAGCAGTTACTCCGACAGGTTGAACTATGGCTACACCTTC
>NA|TRBV10-3|TRBJ2-3|NA
CAIRSGGTDSTDTQYF
TGTGCCATCCGGTCGGGCGGTACAGATAGCACAGATACGCAGTATTTT
>TRBD1|TRBV9|TRBJ2-2|NA
CASSYPQGANTGELFF
TGTGCCAGCAGTTACCCTCAGGGGGCGAACACCGGGGAGCTGTTTTTT
>TRBD1|TRBV27|TRBJ2-3|NA
CASSFQTGTGTDTQYF
TGTGCCAGCAGTTTCCAGACCGGGACAGGTACAGATACGCAGTATTTT
>NA|TRBV5-1|TRBJ2-5|NA
CASSLEVRSGEQYF
TGCGCCAGCAGCTTGGAAGTGAGATCGGGTGAGCAGTACTTC
>TRBD1|TRBV12-3/TRBV12-4|TRBJ1-4|NA
CASSPQTAGGEKLFF
TGTGCCAGCAGCCCTCAAACCGCAGGGGGTGAAAAACTGTTTTTT
>TRBD1|TRBV5-1|TRBJ1-5|few
CASSSGTGATQPQHF
TGCGCCAGCAGCTCGGGGACAGGGGCGACACAGCCCCAGCATTTT
>TRBD2|TRBV29-1|TRBJ2-3|few
CSVEGGGLATDTQYF
TGCAGCGTTGAAGGTGGGGGACTAGCGACAGATACGCAGTATTTT
>TRBD1|TRBV29-1|TRBJ1-2|NA
CSVGTGPGDGYTF
TGCAGCGTGGGGACAGGGCCTGGGGATGGCTACACCTTC
>TRBD2|TRBV7-3|TRBJ2-3|NA
CASSLTSSGRGTDTQYF
TGTGCCAGCAGCTTAACTTCTAGCGGGAGGGGGACAGATACGCAGTATTTT
>TRBD1|TRBV20-1|TRBJ2-1|NA
CSARSGTGASYNEQFF
TGCAGTGCTAGATCGGGGACAGGGGCCTCCTACAATGAGCAGTTCTTC
>NA|TRBV18|TRBJ2-3|NA
CASSPSARADTQYF
TGTGCCAGCTCACCAAGTGCCCGGGCAGATACGCAGTATTTT
>NA|TRBV20-1|TRBJ1-4|few
CSAREWGIEEKLFF
TGCAGTGCTAGAGAGTGGGGGATCGAGGAGAAACTGTTTTTT
>TRBD1|TRBV5-1|TRBJ2-7|NA
CASSLTGTGDEQYF
TGCGCCAGCAGCTTGACGGGGACAGGGGACGAGCAGTACTTC
>NA|TRBV27|TRBJ2-1|few
CASSFSTRGDEQFF
TGTGCCAGCAGTTTCTCGACTAGGGGGGATGAGCAGTTCTTC
>NA|TRBV6-2/TRBV6-3|TRBJ2-7|NA
CASRTVWGTGPRDYEQYF
TGTGCCAGCAGGACAGTTTGGGGAACAGGGCCTAGAGACTACGAGCAGTACTTC
>NA|TRBV7-2|TRBJ1-5|many
CASSRGNNQPQHF
TGTGCCAGCAGTAGGGGGAACAATCAGCCCCAGCATTTT
>NA|TRBV9|TRBJ2-7|NA
CASSAVDRLFDEQYF
TGCGCCAGCAGCGCAGTCGACAGGCTTTTCGACGAGCAGTACTTC
>NA|TRBV29-1|TRBJ2-1|NA
CSVGGILSYNEQFF
TGCAGCGTTGGTGGGATTCTGTCCTACAATGAGCAGTTCTTC
>NA|TRBV30|TRBJ1-2|few
CAWAAGMYYGYTF
TGTGCCTGGGCTGCAGGGATGTACTATGGCTACACCTTC
>NA|TRBV27|TRBJ2-7|NA
CASSPIPSGIYEQYF
TGTGCCAGCAGCCCCATCCCCTCCGGGATCTACGAGCAGTACTTC
>TRBD2|TRBV20-1|TRBJ2-4|few
CSARGAGDLAKNIQYF
TGCAGTGCTAGAGGAGCGGGAGATTTAGCCAAAAACATTCAGTACTTC
>NA|TRBV27|TRBJ1-6|NA
CAGSFSLTNSPLHF
TGTGCCGGCAGTTTCAGCCTCACGAATTCACCCCTCCACTTT
>TRBD1|TRBV7-6|TRBJ2-1|NA
CASSLRTGTGGSGDEQFF
TGTGCCAGCAGCTTAAGGACGGGGACAGGGGGATCCGGCGATGAGCAGTTCTTC
>NA|TRBV7-9|TRBJ1-5|NA
CASSPRAGPQHF
TGTGCCAGCAGCCCCCGAGCAGGGCCCCAGCATTTT
>TRBD2|TRBV24-1|TRBJ2-5|once
CATSDLTSGTNEQYF
TGTGCCACCAGTGATTTGACTAGCGGGACAAATGAGCAGTACTTC